This TCR beta chain was sequenced during a study of blood T cell repertoires in COVID-19. This clone was seen a handful of times. Looked up from germline, CDR1 is ENHRY and CDR2 is SYGVKD. V shed 5 bases and J shed 13 bases, with 20 bases lying between them. The CDR3 extends over 14 amino acids. Method: immunoSEQ multiplex PCR; TCRdb's copy keeps in-frame clones and lacks some. This sample carries about 150,000 clones, 70% to 90% of them seen once, and the ten largest clones take 2.5%. The specimen sequenced was peripheral blood. This chain uses TRBV10-3 with TRBJ1-4, with a tentative D call TRBD1 (5 bases). This TCR came from a woman aged 80 or over with COVID-19, enrolled during active disease. CDR3 amino acids: CAISRRPGTGGLFF. In nucleotides, the CDR3 is TGTGCCATCAGTCGTAGACCGGGGACTGGGGGACTGTTTTTT.